These T cell receptor beta chains were read from a single sample in a study of breast tumors, draining lymph nodes, adjacent tissues. TCRdb reprocessed the multiplex PCR reads with MiXCR, giving one entry per CDR3 protein. Here the sample spans 150,000 to 200,000 distinct CDR3 sequences, roughly a third being singletons. The source material was axillary lymph node tissue. The receptors stem from a female donor with breast cancer. Some clones in this sample may be carry-over from other donors' samples. Each CDR3 is given with its conserved first and last residue. Fields, in order: CDR3 length, V gene, J gene, CDR3 protein.

16	TRBV5-1	TRBJ2-7	CASSPNSGRPSYEQYF
18	TRBV5-4	TRBJ2-3	CASSLVTGLAVSTDTQYF
11	TRBV20-1	TRBJ1-2	CSAYTRVGYTF
15	TRBV5-5	TRBJ2-3	CASSLVRQGTDTQYF
14	TRBV4-2	TRBJ2-7	CASSQGLGDYEQYF
15	TRBV28	TRBJ2-1	CASRLPGTGHNEQFF
18	TRBV11-1	TRBJ2-5	CASSLGQTSSYEQETQYF
15	TRBV24-1	TRBJ2-5	CATSDPQAFQETQYF
18	TRBV11-2	TRBJ2-3	CASSPGTSGGARTDTQYF
14	TRBV10-3	TRBJ2-7	CAIGGDGISYEQYF
14	TRBV20-1	TRBJ2-7	CSARDPGQTYEQYF
14	TRBV3-1	TRBJ2-3	CASSQDAPTDTQYF
17	TRBV19	TRBJ2-1	CASSPRGSGPTYNEQSF
14	TRBV30	TRBJ1-2	CAWSLTHHGYGYTF
16	TRBV24-1	TRBJ1-5	CATSVWDRASNQPQHF
16	TRBV5-5	TRBJ2-3	CASSKPGQGGADTQYF
15	TRBV6-2/TRBV6-3	TRBJ2-7	CASSHSVDRTSEQYF
13	TRBV20-1	TRBJ1-5	CSALARDDQPQHF
13	TRBV15	TRBJ1-5	CATVDNYNQPQHF
12	TRBV25-1	TRBJ2-1	CASGPSIGEQFF
17	TRBV5-1	TRBJ2-3	CASSLATSGSSTDTQYF
14	TRBV2	TRBJ2-2	CASSGDRYTGELFF
14	TRBV29-1	TRBJ2-5	CSVTGRRVGETQYF
15	TRBV9	TRBJ1-2	CASGGGGQGNYGSTF
16	TRBV2	TRBJ1-3	CASSERDRGQGYTIYF
15	TRBV7-9	TRBJ2-2	CASSSPAGDGGELFF
15	TRBV11-2	TRBJ2-1	CASSSTAEPYNEQFF
15	TRBV20-1	TRBJ2-7	CSARDRVSPRNEQYF
17	TRBV3-1	TRBJ1-1	CASSQTDRGRTNTEAFF
15	TRBV5-6	TRBJ1-6	CASSQLPGANSPLHF
13	TRBV11-2	TRBJ2-7	CASSLGQISEQYF
15	TRBV5-4	TRBJ2-5	CASSSPSGGAETQYF
9	TRBV20-1	TRBJ2-1	CSTGTPLFF
13	TRBV29-1	TRBJ1-5	CSSGIQGNQPQHF
14	TRBV13	TRBJ1-6	CASSTQGVGSPLHF
14	TRBV2	TRBJ2-5	CATSADSVQETQHF
13	TRBV25-1	TRBJ1-2	CASSDRGNYGYTF
15	TRBV2	TRBJ2-5	CASSASRGHQETQYF
15	TRBV20-1	TRBJ1-2	CSARDFQWGDGGYTF
16	TRBV7-2	TRBJ2-3	CASRGRGATSTDTQYF
15	TRBV27	TRBJ1-4	CASSLYGGANEKLFF
12	TRBV4-2	TRBJ1-1	CASSPGRIEAFF
14	TRBV9	TRBJ2-1	CASSPRGLASEQFF
17	TRBV7-9	TRBJ2-3	CASSYPYRADGTDTQYF
16	TRBV30	TRBJ2-3	CAWRDGGRGAVRTQYF